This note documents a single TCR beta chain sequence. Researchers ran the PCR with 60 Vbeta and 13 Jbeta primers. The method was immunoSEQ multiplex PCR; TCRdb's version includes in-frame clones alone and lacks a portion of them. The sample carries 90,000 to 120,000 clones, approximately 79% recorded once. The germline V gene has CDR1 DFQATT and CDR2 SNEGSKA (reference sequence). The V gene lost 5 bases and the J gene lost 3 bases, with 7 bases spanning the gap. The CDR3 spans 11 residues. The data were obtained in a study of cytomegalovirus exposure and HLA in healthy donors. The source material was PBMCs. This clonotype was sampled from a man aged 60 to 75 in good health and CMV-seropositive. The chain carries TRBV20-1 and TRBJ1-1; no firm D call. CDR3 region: CSAVHDTEAFF. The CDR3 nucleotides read TGCAGTGCTGTTCATGACACTGAAGCTTTCTTT.